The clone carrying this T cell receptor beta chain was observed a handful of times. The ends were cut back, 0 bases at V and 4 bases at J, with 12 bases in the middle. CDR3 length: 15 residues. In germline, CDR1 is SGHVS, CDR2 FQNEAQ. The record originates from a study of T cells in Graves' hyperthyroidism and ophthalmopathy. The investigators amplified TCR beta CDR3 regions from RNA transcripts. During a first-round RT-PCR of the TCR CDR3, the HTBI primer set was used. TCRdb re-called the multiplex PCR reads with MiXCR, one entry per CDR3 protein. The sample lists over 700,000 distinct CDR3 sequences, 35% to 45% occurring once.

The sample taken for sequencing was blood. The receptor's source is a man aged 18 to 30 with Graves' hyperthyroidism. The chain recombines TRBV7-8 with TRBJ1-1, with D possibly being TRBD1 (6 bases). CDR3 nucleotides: TGTGCCAGCAGCTTAGCCCCGGGACAAGTCACTGAAGCTTTCTTT. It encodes CASSLAPGQVTEAFF.